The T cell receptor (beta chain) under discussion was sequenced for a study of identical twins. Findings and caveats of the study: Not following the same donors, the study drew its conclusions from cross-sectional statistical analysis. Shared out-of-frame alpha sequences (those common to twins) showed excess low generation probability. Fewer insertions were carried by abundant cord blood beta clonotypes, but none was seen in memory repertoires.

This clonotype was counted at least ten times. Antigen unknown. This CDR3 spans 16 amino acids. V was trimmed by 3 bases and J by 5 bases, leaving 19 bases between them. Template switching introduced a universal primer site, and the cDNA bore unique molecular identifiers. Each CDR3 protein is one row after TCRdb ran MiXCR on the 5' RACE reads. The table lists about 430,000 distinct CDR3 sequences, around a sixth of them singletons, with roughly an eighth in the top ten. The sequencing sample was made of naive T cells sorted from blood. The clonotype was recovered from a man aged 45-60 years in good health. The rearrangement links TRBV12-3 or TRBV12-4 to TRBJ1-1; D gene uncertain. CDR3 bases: TGTGCCAGCAGTTTTCAGCTTGGACTCAGGAAGACTGAAGCTTTCTTT. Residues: CASSFQLGLRKTEAFF.